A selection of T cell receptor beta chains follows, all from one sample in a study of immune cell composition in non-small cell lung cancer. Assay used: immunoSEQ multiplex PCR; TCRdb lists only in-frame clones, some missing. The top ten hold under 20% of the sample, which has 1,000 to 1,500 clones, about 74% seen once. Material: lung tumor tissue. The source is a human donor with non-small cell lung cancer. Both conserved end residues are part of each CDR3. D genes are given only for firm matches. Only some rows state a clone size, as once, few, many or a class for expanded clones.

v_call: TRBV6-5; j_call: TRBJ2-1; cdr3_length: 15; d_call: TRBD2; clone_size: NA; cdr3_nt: TGTGCCAGCAGTCGTTCGGCGGGAGTGACGAATGAGCAGTTCTTC; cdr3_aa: CASSRSAGVTNEQFF
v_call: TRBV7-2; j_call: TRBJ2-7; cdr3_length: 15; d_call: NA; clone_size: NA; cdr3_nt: TGTGCCAGCAGCTCCCGGACTGAAAACTCCTACGAGCAGTACTTC; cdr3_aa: CASSSRTENSYEQYF
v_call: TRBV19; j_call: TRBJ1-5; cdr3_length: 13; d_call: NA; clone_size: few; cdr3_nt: TGTGCCAGTAGTATATCTGTATCCCAGCCCCAGCATTTT; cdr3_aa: CASSISVSQPQHF
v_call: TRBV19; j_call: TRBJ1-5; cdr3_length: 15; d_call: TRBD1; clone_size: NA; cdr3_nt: TGTGCCAGTAGTATAAAGACAGGGTCTAAGCAGCCCCAGCATTTT; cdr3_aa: CASSIKTGSKQPQHF
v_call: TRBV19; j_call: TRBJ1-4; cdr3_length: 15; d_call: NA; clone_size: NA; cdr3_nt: TGTGCCAGTAGTCCGATACAGGCAACTAATGAAAAACTGTTTTTT; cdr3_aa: CASSPIQATNEKLFF
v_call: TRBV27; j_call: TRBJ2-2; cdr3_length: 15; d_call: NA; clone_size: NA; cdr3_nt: TGTGCCAGCAGTTCAACAGGGTCAAGGACCGGGGAGCTGTTTTTT; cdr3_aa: CASSSTGSRTGELFF
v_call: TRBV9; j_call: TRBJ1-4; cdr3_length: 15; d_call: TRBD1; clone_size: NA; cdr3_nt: TGTGCCAGCAGCATGGACGGACAGGGGAATGAAAAACTGTTTTTT; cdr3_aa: CASSMDGQGNEKLFF
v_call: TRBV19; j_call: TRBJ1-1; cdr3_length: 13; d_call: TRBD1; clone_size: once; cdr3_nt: TGTGCCAGTTCGACAGGGCCAAGCACTGAAGCTTTCTTT; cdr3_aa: CASSTGPSTEAFF
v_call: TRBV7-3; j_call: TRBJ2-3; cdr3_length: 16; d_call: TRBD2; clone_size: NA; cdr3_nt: TGTGCCAGCAGCCAACTAGCGGGGGGGCTTGCAGATACGCAGTATTTT; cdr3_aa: CASSQLAGGLADTQYF
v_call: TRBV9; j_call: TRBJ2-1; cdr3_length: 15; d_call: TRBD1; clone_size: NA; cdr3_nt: TGTGCCAGCAGCGTAGCTGCAGGGGGCTACAATGAGCAGTTCTTC; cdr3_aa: CASSVAAGGYNEQFF
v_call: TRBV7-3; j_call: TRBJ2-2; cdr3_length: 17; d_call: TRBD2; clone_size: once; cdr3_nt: TGTGCCAGCAGCTTATATCGCGGCGGGAGGAACGGCGGGGAGCTGTTTTTT; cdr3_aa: CASSLYRGGRNGGELFF
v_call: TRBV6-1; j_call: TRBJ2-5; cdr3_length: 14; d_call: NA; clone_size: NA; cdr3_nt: TGTGCCAGCAGTGTAGAACGGGGACAAGAGACCCAGTACTTC; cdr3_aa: CASSVERGQETQYF
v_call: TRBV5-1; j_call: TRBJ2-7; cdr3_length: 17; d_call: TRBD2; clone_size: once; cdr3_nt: TGCGCCAGCAGCTTGGACCCTAGCGGGGGGCCCTCCTCCGAGCAGTACTTC; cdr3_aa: CASSLDPSGGPSSEQYF
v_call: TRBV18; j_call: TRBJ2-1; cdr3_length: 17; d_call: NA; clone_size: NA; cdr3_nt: TGTGCCAGCTCACCCACGCCGACTGGCGGGGGCGACAATGAGCAGTTCTTC; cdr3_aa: CASSPTPTGGGDNEQFF
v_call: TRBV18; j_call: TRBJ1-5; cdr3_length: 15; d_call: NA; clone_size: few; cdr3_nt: TGTGCCAGCTCACCTACAGGGTCCCCGGATCAGCCCCAGCATTTT; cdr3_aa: CASSPTGSPDQPQHF
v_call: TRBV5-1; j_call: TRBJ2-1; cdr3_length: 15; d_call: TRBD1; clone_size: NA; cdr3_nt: TGCGCCAGCCAAGGCGGGACAGGGGTCCACAATGAGCAGTTCTTC; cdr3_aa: CASQGGTGVHNEQFF
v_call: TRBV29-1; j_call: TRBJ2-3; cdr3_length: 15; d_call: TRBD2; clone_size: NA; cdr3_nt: TGCAGCGTTGAAGGGACGGCGGGGGGCACAGATACGCAGTATTTT; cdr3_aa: CSVEGTAGGTDTQYF
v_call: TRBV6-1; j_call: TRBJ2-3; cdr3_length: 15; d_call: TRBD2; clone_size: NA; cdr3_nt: TGTGCCAGCAGTTCGCTAGCGGGGGGCAGGGATACGCAGTATTTT; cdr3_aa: CASSSLAGGRDTQYF
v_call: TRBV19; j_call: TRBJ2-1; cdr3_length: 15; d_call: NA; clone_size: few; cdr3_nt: TGTGCCAGTAGCCCCAATTTACGCGGGTACAATGAGCAGTTCTTC; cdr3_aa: CASSPNLRGYNEQFF
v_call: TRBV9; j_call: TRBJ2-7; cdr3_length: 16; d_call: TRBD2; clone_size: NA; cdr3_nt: TGTGCCAGCAGCCATGGACTAGCGGCGAGCTCCTACGAGCAGTACTTC; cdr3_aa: CASSHGLAASSYEQYF
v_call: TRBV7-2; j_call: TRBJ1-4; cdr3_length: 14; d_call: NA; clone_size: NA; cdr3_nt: TGTGCCAGCAGCTTAGGACAGGTGGATGAAAAACTGTTTTTT; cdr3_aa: CASSLGQVDEKLFF
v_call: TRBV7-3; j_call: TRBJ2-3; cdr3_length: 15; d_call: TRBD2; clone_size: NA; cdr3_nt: TGTGCCAGCAGCTTAGCTAGCGGGACCACAGATACGCAGTATTTT; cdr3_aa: CASSLASGTTDTQYF
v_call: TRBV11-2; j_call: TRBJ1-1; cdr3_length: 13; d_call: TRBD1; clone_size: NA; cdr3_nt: TGTGCCAGCAGCCGACAGGGCAACACTGAAGCTTTCTTT; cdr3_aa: CASSRQGNTEAFF
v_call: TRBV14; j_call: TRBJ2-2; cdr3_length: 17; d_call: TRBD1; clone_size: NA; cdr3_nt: TGTGCCAGCAGCCACTTGGACAGGGGGCGGAACACCGGGGAGCTGTTTTTT; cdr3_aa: CASSHLDRGRNTGELFF
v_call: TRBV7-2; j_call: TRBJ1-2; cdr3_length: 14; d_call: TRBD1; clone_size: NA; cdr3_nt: TGTGCCAGCAGCCTTGCACAGGGGAACTATGGCTACACCTTC; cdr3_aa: CASSLAQGNYGYTF
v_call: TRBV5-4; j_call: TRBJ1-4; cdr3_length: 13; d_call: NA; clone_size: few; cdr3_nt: TGTGCCAGCAGCTCTGGACTGGCCGAAAAACTGTTTTTT; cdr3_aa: CASSSGLAEKLFF
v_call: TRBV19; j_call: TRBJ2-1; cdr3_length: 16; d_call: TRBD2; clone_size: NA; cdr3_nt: TGTGCCAGTAGTATTCGTGGGCGGGGGGACTACAATGAGCAGTTCTTC; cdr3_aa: CASSIRGRGDYNEQFF
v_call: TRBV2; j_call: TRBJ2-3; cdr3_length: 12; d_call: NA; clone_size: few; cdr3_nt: TGTGCCAGCAGACCTTCTAGCAATACGCAGTATTTT; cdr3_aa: CASRPSSNTQYF
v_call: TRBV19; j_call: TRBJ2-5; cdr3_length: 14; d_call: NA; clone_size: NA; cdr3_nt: TGTGCCAGTAGCCACCTCAGGCGGGATGAGACCCAGTACTTC; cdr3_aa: CASSHLRRDETQYF
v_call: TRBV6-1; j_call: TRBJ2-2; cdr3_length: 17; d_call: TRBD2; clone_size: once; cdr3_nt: TGTGCCAGCAGTGAAGCGCCGTCTAGCGGGAGTGCCGGGGAGCTGTTTTTT; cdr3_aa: CASSEAPSSGSAGELFF
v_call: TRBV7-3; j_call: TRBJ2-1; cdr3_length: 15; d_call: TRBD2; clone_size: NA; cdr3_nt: TGTGCCAGCAGCTTAGTACTAGCGGGAGCCAATGAGCAGTTCTTC; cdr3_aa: CASSLVLAGANEQFF
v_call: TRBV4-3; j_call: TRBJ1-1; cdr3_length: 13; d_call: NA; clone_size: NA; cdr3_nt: TGCGCCAGCAGCCAACAGGAGGGCACTGAAGCTTTCTTT; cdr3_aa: CASSQQEGTEAFF
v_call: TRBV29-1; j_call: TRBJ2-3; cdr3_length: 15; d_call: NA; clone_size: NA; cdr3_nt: TGCAGCGTTGAAAGGTTAGGGGGTCGCACAGATACGCAGTATTTT; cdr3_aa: CSVERLGGRTDTQYF
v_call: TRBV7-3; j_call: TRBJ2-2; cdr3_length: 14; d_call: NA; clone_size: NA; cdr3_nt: TGTGCCAGCAGCAATACAGTGAACCCCGGGGAGCTGTTTTTT; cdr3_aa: CASSNTVNPGELFF
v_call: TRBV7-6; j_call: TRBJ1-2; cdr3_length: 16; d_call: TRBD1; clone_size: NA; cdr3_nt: TGTGCCAGCAGCTTAGTCGAGGGGGCAGAGGGGTATGGCTACACCTTC; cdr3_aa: CASSLVEGAEGYGYTF
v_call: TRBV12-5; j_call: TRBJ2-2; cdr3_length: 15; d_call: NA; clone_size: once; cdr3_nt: TGTGCTAGTGGTTTGAACTTCCAACACACCGGGGAGCTGTTTTTT; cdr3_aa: CASGLNFQHTGELFF